This T cell receptor beta chain originates from a study of T cell repertoires in cytomegalovirus infection. As for the study in general: Use of recently identified HLA-C-restricted and well-studied HLA-B-restricted CMV epitopes was part of the study. The study's findings and limits: CMV carriers with the relevant HLA were identified by cumulative public TCR beta family frequency. HLA-C-restricted CMV clonotypes gave the most frequent clonotype in two of eight donors.

TCRdb processed the reads anew with MiXCR; each CDR3 protein has one entry. The repertoire holds 310,000 or so distinct CDR3 sequences, with 20% to 30% as singletons. This clonotype has just a few counts. What it recognizes is unknown. The material sequenced was cultured PBMCs, taken from culture after CMV antigen stimulation. The TCR sequence derives from a human donor in good health (CMV status not recorded). Some clones in this sample may be carry-over from other donors' samples.

The CDR3 spells CASSLYTMSTDTQYF. For the CDR3, the DNA is TGTGCCAGCAGCTTATACACGATGAGCACAGATACGCAGTATTTT. The rearrangement uses TRBV11-2 and TRBJ2-3; no firm D call. The CDR3 totals 15 residues. V lost 2 bases and J lost 0, with 9 bases in between. Per the germline V gene, CDR1 is SGHAT and CDR2 is FQNNGV.